One sample yielded the 27 T cell receptor beta chains listed below, sequenced in a study of brain T cells in children with intractable seizures. Clones were sequenced by immunoSEQ multiplex PCR, and TCRdb holds only the in-frame ones, with some missing. The data contain tens of thousands of clones, around nine tenths of them singletons. Sequences were derived from peripheral blood, sampled at surgery. Source of these receptors: a girl aged 2-10 years with Rasmussen encephalitis and intractable seizures.

This chain connects TRBV27 to TRBJ1-2, with a weak D call TRBD1 (5 bases). V dropped 6 bases and J dropped 4 bases, with 15 bases sitting between them. Germline CDR1 reads MNHEY; CDR2 reads SMNVEV (reference sequence). There are 14 residues in the CDR3. CDR3 amino acids: CASSFLGPGYGYTF. In DNA, the CDR3 is TGTGCCAGCAGCTTTCTGGGACCGGGCTATGGCTACACCTTC.

This chain uses TRBV28 with TRBJ1-2, with D tentatively TRBD1 (6 bases). Germline-derived CDR1 and CDR2 are MDHEN and SYDVKM. This CDR3 comprises 13 residues. Trimming pared 4 bases from V and 3 bases from J, leaving 9 bases between. CDR3: CASSSQGDYGYTF. In DNA form, the CDR3 reads TGTGCCAGCAGTTCACAGGGAGACTATGGCTACACCTTC.

The chain joins TRBV4-2 to TRBJ2-3, with 8 bases lining up with TRBD2. Germline assignment: CDR1 LGHNA and CDR2 YNFKEQ. This CDR3 spans 22 amino acids. The ends lost 0 bases at V and 0 bases at J; junction bases unmatched: 20. The DNA of the CDR3 is TGTGCCAGCAGCCAAGACTTGTATGGGAGGGCGGGAGGCCTGCTTAGCACAGATACGCAGTATTTT. It encodes CASSQDLYGRAGGLLSTDTQYF.

The chain uses TRBV2 and TRBJ1-4; no reliable D call. Trimming took 5 bases from V and 8 from J, leaving 6 bases between them. The CDR3 extends over 11 amino acids. Germline CDR1 SNHLY, CDR2 FYNNEI. The CDR3 sequence: CASSNLEKLFF. CDR3 DNA: TGTGCCAGCAGTAACCTAGAAAAACTGTTTTTT.

The chain joins TRBV12-3 or TRBV12-4 to TRBJ2-5; the D is unclear. The germline V and J ends were trimmed by 3 bases and 7 bases, with 9 bases remaining between them. The CDR3 runs 12 residues. The CDR3 region is CASSLDRWTQYF. CDR3 in DNA: TGTGCCAGCAGTTTGGACCGTTGGACCCAGTACTTC.

This clone was observed a handful of times. The chain has TRBV3-1 (or the pseudogene TRBV3-2) and TRBJ1-2; D gene ambiguous. Between the trimmed V and J ends, which lost 4 bases and 3 bases, there was a span of 6 bases. CDR1 LGHDT and CDR2 YNNKEL come from the germline V gene (reference sequence). The CDR3 has 12 amino acids. The CDR3 DNA reads as TGTGCCAGCAGCCGGACTGACTATGGCTACACCTTC. Protein product: CASSRTDYGYTF.

This chain connects TRBV2 to TRBJ2-7, with 12 bases aligning to TRBD1. V lost 0 bases, J lost 2 bases, and 8 bases stayed unmatched. The CDR3 loop spans 18 amino acids. The germline gives CDR1 SNHLY, CDR2 FYNNEI. As DNA, the CDR3 is TGTGCCAGCAGTGAAGCGCCTCAGGGACAGGGGGCCGCCTACGAGCAGTACTTC. Translating gives CASSEAPQGQGAAYEQYF.

CDR3 sequence: CASNTGQVNSPLHF. CDR3 nucleotides: TGTGCCAGTAACACCGGACAGGTCAATTCACCCCTCCACTTT. This sequence joins TRBV19 and TRBJ1-6; TRBD1 matches at 7 bases. This CDR3 contains 14 residues. Unmatched junction bases numbered 7, after V lost 7 bases and J lost 7 bases. Germline assignment: CDR1 LNHDA and CDR2 SQIVND (reference sequence).

The CDR3 reads CASSFVGGYTF. In DNA form, the CDR3 reads TGTGCCAGCAGTTTCGTTGGAGGCTACACCTTC. The chain uses TRBV12-3 or TRBV12-4 and TRBJ1-2; D gene unclear. The CDR3 contains 11 residues. V shed 3 bases and J shed 8 bases, with 7 bases lying between them.

The CDR3 DNA reads TGTGCCAGCAGCTTGGGCTGGGTTCGGTACACCGGGGAGCTGTTTTTT. Its translation: CASSLGWVRYTGELFF. The chain employs TRBV5-6 and TRBJ2-2; no clear D. Germline V gene data show CDR1 as SGHDT and CDR2 as YYEEEE. The CDR3 runs 16 residues. V was trimmed by 0 bases and J by 3 bases, leaving 12 bases between them.

The rearrangement uses TRBV24-1 and TRBJ2-5; D is unresolved. The germline V gene encodes CDR1 KGHDR and CDR2 SFDVKD. This CDR3 has 12 residues. The V gene lost 3 bases and the J gene lost 7 bases, with 8 bases spanning the gap. The DNA of the CDR3 is TGTGCCACCAGTGATCCCTCAACGACCCAGTACTTC. It encodes CATSDPSTTQYF.

This chain uses TRBV30 with TRBJ1-2, with a weak D call TRBD1 (6 bases). In germline, CDR1 is GTSNPN, CDR2 SVGIG (reference sequence). The CDR3 length is 14 residues. V lost 2 bases, J lost 10 bases, and 20 bases lay in between. CDR3 in amino acids: CAWSYTRNRVNYTF. In nucleotides, the CDR3 is TGTGCCTGGAGTTACACGAGGAACAGGGTGAACTACACCTTC.

The chain carries TRBV4-1 and TRBJ1-2; a weak D match, TRBD1 (5 bases). The germline V gene encodes CDR1 MGHRA and CDR2 YSYEKL. The CDR3 has 15 residues. V lost 6 bases to trimming and J lost 0 bases, with 14 bases between them. CDR3 in DNA: TGCGCCAGCAGACTGACCCCGGACACTAACTATGGCTACACCTTC. Protein product: CASRLTPDTNYGYTF.

V and J are TRBV5-5 and TRBJ2-1; 8 positions match TRBD2. The germline CDR1 and CDR2 sequences are SGHKS and YYEKEE (reference sequence). The CDR3 sequence is 16 residues long. J was trimmed by 7 bases and V by 3 bases; bases with no gene match: 12. CDR3 residues: CASSSRLTSVLNEQFF. DNA for the CDR3: TGTGCCAGCAGCTCTCGTCTGACTAGCGTGCTAAATGAGCAGTTCTTC.

The chain uses TRBV5-8 and TRBJ2-6, with TRBD2 identical over 12 bases. The CDR3 consists of 17 residues. Germline loops: CDR1 SGHTS, CDR2 YDEGEE. Trimming at V came to 3 bases and at J to 4 bases, leaving 5 bases not matched to a gene. The CDR3 DNA sequence: TGTGCCAGCAGCTATGGACTAGCGGGATCAGGGGCCAACGTCCTGACTTTC. Encoded protein: CASSYGLAGSGANVLTF.

This clone occurred a few times. The rearrangement uses TRBV11-2 and TRBJ2-7; TRBD1 matches at 8 bases. J was trimmed by 1 base and V by 4 bases; bases with no gene match: 3. Germline CDR1 and CDR2: SGHAT and FQNNGV. This CDR3 spans 14 amino acids. The CDR3 protein is CASSSTGGSYEQYF. In nucleotides, the CDR3 is TGTGCCAGCAGCTCTACAGGGGGTTCCTACGAGCAGTACTTC.

The V call is TRBV5-4, the J call TRBJ2-3; 8 positions match TRBD2. Trimming removed 4 bases from V and 5 bases from J; junction bases left unmatched: 6. Germline V gene data show CDR1 as SGHNT and CDR2 as YYREEE (reference sequence). This CDR3 region has 14 residues. The CDR3 region is CASSRAGDEDTQYF. CDR3 DNA: TGTGCCAGCAGCCGAGCGGGAGATGAAGATACGCAGTATTTT. Filled out from reference TRBV5-4 and TRBJ2-3, the complete variable domain reads ETGVTQSPTHLIKTRGQQVTLRCSSQSGHNTVSWYQQALGQGPQFIFQYYREEENGRGNFPPRFSGLQFPNYSSELNVNALELDDSALYLCASSRAGDEDTQYFGPGTRLTVL.

The V gene is TRBV18, the J gene TRBJ2-3; 10 nucleotides align to TRBD2. This CDR3 contains 15 residues. Germline V lookup: CDR1 KGHSH, CDR2 LQKENI. After removal of 6 bases from V and 3 bases from J, the junction contained 6 bases not matched to a gene. The CDR3 here is CASSLLAGVTDTQYF. The DNA of the CDR3 is TGTGCCAGCTCCCTCCTAGCGGGGGTGACAGATACGCAGTATTTT.

The genes are TRBV29-1 and TRBJ1-2; weak D call: TRBD1 (5 bases). The germline V gene has CDR1 SQVTM and CDR2 ANQGSEA. The ends were cut back, 5 bases at V and 8 bases at J, with 18 bases in the middle. This CDR3 has 13 amino acids. DNA for the CDR3: TGCAGCGTTACCCGGACACCTCAGAGAGGCTACACCTTC. Protein sequence: CSVTRTPQRGYTF.

The chain carries TRBV13 and TRBJ2-7; D gene unclear. The germline gives CDR1 PRHDT, CDR2 FYEKMQ (reference sequence). The CDR3 loop spans 12 amino acids. Trimming left V 1 base short and J 5 bases short, with 6 bases between. The CDR3 loop reads CASSLEGHEQYF. In DNA, the CDR3 is TGTGCCAGCAGCTTAGAGGGTCACGAGCAGTACTTC.

The J gene is TRBJ1-1, the V gene TRBV7-3; D gene uncertain. This CDR3 comprises 14 residues. Trimming cost V 0 bases and J 1 base, with 6 bases left between them. CDR1 and CDR2 from the germline V gene are SGHTA and FQGTGA. In DNA, the CDR3 is TGTGCCAGCAGCTTAACGGCAGAGAACACTGAAGCTTTCTTT. The encoded protein is CASSLTAENTEAFF. Full variable domain (missing parts from reference TRBV7-3 and TRBJ1-1): GAGVSQTPSNKVTEKGKYVELRCDPISGHTALYWYRQSLGQGPEFLIYFQGTGAADDSGLPNDRFFAVRPEGSVSTLKIQRTERGDSAVYLCASSLTAENTEAFFGQGTRLTVV.

The gene calls are TRBV11-2 and TRBJ2-3; D remains unclear. Trimming cost V 1 base and J 1 base, with 15 bases left between them. This CDR3 contains 17 residues. Per germline, CDR1 SGHAT and CDR2 FQNNGV. CDR3 sequence: CASSLGLGSAGTDTQYF. The CDR3 bases are TGTGCCAGCAGCTTAGGCCTGGGGTCTGCCGGCACAGATACGCAGTATTTT. The full variable domain, completed using reference TRBV11-2 and TRBJ2-3, is EAGVAQSPRYKIIEKRQSVAFWCNPISGHATLYWYQQILGQGPKLLIQFQNNGVVDDSQLPKDRFSAERLKGVDSTLKIQPAKLEDSAVYLCASSLGLGSAGTDTQYFGPGTRLTVL.

In DNA form, the CDR3 reads TGTGCCAGCAGTTTCCTATGGCGACTAGCGGGGGACCAAGAGACCCAGTACTTC. The encoded protein is CASSFLWRLAGDQETQYF. This chain uses TRBV27 with TRBJ2-5; 12 bases match TRBD2. J was trimmed by 0 bases and V by 3 bases; bases with no gene match: 8. The CDR3 has 18 residues. CDR1 is MNHEY, CDR2 SMNVEV, per germline (reference sequence).

The table lists this clone with a count of one. This rearrangement joins TRBV9 to TRBJ1-1; D call uncertain. The CDR3 sequence is 15 residues long. Germline V lookup: CDR1 SGDLS, CDR2 YYNGEE. Trimming cost V 0 bases and J 0 bases, with 9 bases left between them. The CDR3 region has the DNA TGTGCCAGCAGCGTAGCCCCGGGTGTGAACACTGAAGCTTTCTTT. Translated: CASSVAPGVNTEAFF.

This chain connects TRBV18 to TRBJ1-4; D is possibly TRBD1 (6 bases). The CDR3 is 17 residues long. With 1 base removed from V and 4 bases from J, the gap between germline ends came to 16 bases. The germline CDR1 and CDR2 sequences are KGHSH and LQKENI. CDR3: CASSPLWSDRDNEKLFF. The CDR3 coding sequence is TGTGCCAGCTCACCACTTTGGTCGGACAGAGATAATGAAAAACTGTTTTTT.

The chain is built from TRBV5-6 and TRBJ1-6; no firm D call. V was shortened by 3 bases and J by 9 bases, with 13 bases between the two germline ends. This CDR3 is 14 amino acids long. CDR1 is SGHDT, CDR2 YYEEEE, per germline. In DNA form, the CDR3 reads TGTGCCAGCAGCTCGACCCCTTTGGGTTCACCCCTCCACTTT. This translates into CASSSTPLGSPLHF.

This chain connects TRBV27 to TRBJ2-3, with 9 bases identical to TRBD1. Germline V CDR1 and CDR2: MNHEY, SMNVEV (reference sequence). V dropped 4 bases and J dropped 2; count of bases not matched to a gene: 7. The CDR3 has 16 residues. The CDR3 bases are TGTGCCAGCAGTTCTACCGGGACAGGGACCACAGATACGCAGTATTTT. Residues: CASSSTGTGTTDTQYF.